Listed below are T cell receptor beta chains from one sample, sequenced in a study of shared clonotypes between healthy human individuals. TCRdb's table, derived via immunoSEQ multiplex PCR, lists solely in-frame clones and lacks some. The profile shows roughly 500,000 clones, 70% to 80% of them singletons. The sequenced sample consisted of PBMCs. The receptor set was obtained from a woman between 35 and 50 years old in good health. Some clones in this sample may be carry-over from other donors' samples. The CDR3 runs from the conserved cysteine through the conserved F or W. A D gene is named only where the DNA matches it firmly. Only some rows state a clone size, as once, few, many or a class for expanded clones.

j_call: TRBJ2-7
v_call: TRBV7-8
d_call: TRBD2
clone_size: .
cdr3_nt: TGTGCCAGCAGCTTAAGACTAGCGGGAGTCTACGAGCAGTACTTC
cdr3_aa: CASSLRLAGVYEQYF

j_call: TRBJ1-2
v_call: TRBV30
d_call: TRBD1
clone_size: once
cdr3_nt: TGTGCCTGGGGCCGGGACAGGCCCTATGGCTACACCTTC
cdr3_aa: CAWGRDRPYGYTF

j_call: TRBJ2-5
v_call: TRBV6-6
d_call: TRBD2
clone_size: few
cdr3_nt: TGTGCCAGCAGTGGCGGGGGGGAGACCCAGTACTTC
cdr3_aa: CASSGGGETQYF

j_call: TRBJ2-7
v_call: TRBV28
d_call: .
clone_size: .
cdr3_nt: TGTGCCAGCAGTTATCCGCGGAGAACCTACGAGCAGTACTTC
cdr3_aa: CASSYPRRTYEQYF

j_call: TRBJ1-2
v_call: TRBV5-4
d_call: TRBD1
clone_size: .
cdr3_nt: TGTGCCAGCAGCTTGGAGGGACAGGGGGGCTATGGCTACACCTTC
cdr3_aa: CASSLEGQGGYGYTF

j_call: TRBJ2-7
v_call: TRBV11-2
d_call: TRBD1
clone_size: .
cdr3_nt: TGTGCCAGCAGCTCGCCCCGACAGGGGCACGAGCAGTACTTC
cdr3_aa: CASSSPRQGHEQYF

j_call: TRBJ2-5
v_call: TRBV5-5
d_call: .
clone_size: .
cdr3_nt: TGTGCCAGCAGCTTGGAAGGTGGCCAAGAGACCCAGTACTTC
cdr3_aa: CASSLEGGQETQYF

j_call: TRBJ2-7
v_call: TRBV6-1
d_call: TRBD1
clone_size: .
cdr3_nt: TGTGCCAGCAGTACAGACAGGGGTTCCTACGAGCAGTACTTC
cdr3_aa: CASSTDRGSYEQYF

j_call: TRBJ1-1
v_call: TRBV15
d_call: TRBD1
clone_size: .
cdr3_nt: TGTGCCACCAGCACCGGACAGGTCGACACTGAAGCTTTCTTT
cdr3_aa: CATSTGQVDTEAFF

j_call: TRBJ2-1
v_call: TRBV28
d_call: .
clone_size: .
cdr3_nt: TGTGCCAGCAGTTTACCCGGGCACAATGAGCAGTTCTTC
cdr3_aa: CASSLPGHNEQFF

j_call: TRBJ2-7
v_call: TRBV9
d_call: TRBD2
clone_size: .
cdr3_nt: TGTGCCAGCAGCGTAGATATTAGCGGGAGCGCGGAGCAGTACTTC
cdr3_aa: CASSVDISGSAEQYF